This TCR beta chain was captured by sequencing in a study of vaccination effects on CD4 cells after COVID-19. Here immunoSEQ multiplex PCR was the method, and the copy in TCRdb shows in-frame clones only, minus some. The sample yields more than 9,000 clones, just under 75% seen once. Of note for this clone: The antigen is undetermined.

Germline loops: CDR1 LNHNV, CDR2 YYDKDF (reference sequence). The CDR3 has 17 amino acids. V gave up 7 bases and J gave up 2 bases; unmatched junction bases: 11. Under the ViraFEST assay, PBMC were stimulated with viral peptide pools so that antigen-specific CD4+ T cells expanded. Sequencing was performed afterwards. Investigators separated out CD4+ T cells once more than nine days of culture had passed. The chain couples TRBV15 to TRBJ2-6; 7 bases fit TRBD1. This sequence was found in a human donor who received a COVID-19 vaccine. The sequencing used CD4+ T cells from PBMCs cultured with HCoV-229E spike peptides, collected before COVID-19 vaccination. DNA of the CDR3: TGTGCCACCAACCCAGGGGGTCACGGCGCTGGGGCCAACGTCCTGACTTTC. Translating gives CATNPGGHGAGANVLTF.